The text below deals with one T cell receptor beta chain. What it binds is not known. The sorted regulatory T cells were CD4+, CD25-high and CD127-low, with genomic DNA sequenced. In germline, CDR1 is SGHRS, CDR2 YFSETQ. V was pared by 4 bases and J by 3 bases, with 10 bases between. The CDR3 has 13 residues. The data were obtained in a study of regulatory and conventional T cells in RAG deficiency. Whole-study findings and limits: Compared with controls, unique Treg TCR beta sequences dropped around 90-fold in Omenn syndrome and CID/AS. Shorter CDR3s in all patient subsets; >90% Treg-Tconv overlap in Omenn. RAG-deficient patients showed markedly lower Shannon entropy and higher Simpson indices than control T-cell subsets.

Method: immunoSEQ multiplex PCR; TCRdb's copy keeps in-frame clones and lacks some. The sample records just under 9,500 clones, roughly 90% being singletons. These data also featured in a second study, about regulatory T cells. That paper notes: Amplification used 52 TRBV primers and 13 TRBJ primers.

What was sequenced was Tregs sorted from blood. This receptor was obtained from a human donor in good health. The rearrangement links TRBV5-1 to TRBJ1-2; possible D gene TRBD1, 6 bases. This CDR3 reads CASSAGAYYGYTF. CDR3 DNA sequence: TGCGCCAGCAGCGCGGGGGCCTACTATGGCTACACCTTC. Filled out from reference TRBV5-1 and TRBJ1-2, the complete variable domain reads KAGVTQTPRYLIKTRGQQVTLSCSPISGHRSVSWYQQTPGQGLQFLFEYFSETQRNKGNFPGRFSGRQFSNSRSEMNVSTLELGDSALYLCASSAGAYYGYTFGSGTRLTVV.